This TCR beta chain was identified in a study of tumor-infiltrating lymphocytes in primary liver carcinoma. Unsorted whole blood yielded the blood RNA, and germline DNA was also extracted. To note about this clonotype: What it binds is unknown. A junction end diverges from the germline sequence, so it may reflect a read error.

The CDR3 sequence is 18 residues long. Germline V CDR1 and CDR2: MNHEY, SVGAGI. Study findings and constraints: Paired tumor-adjacent and tumor-blood samples overlapped less than tumor region pairs did.

Researchers generated TCR beta cDNA from approximately 450 ng of total RNA, relying on a constant-region primer. For TCR beta, libraries were produced by three nested multiplex PCR rounds using slightly modified ARM-PCR. The first two PCR rounds used TRBV1-TRBV30 primers with a Cbeta primer, 10 cycles each. In TCRdb, the multiplex PCR reads were re-called with MiXCR into one record per CDR3 protein. The sample lists about 200,000 distinct CDR3 sequences, about two thirds occurring once. The clonotype was recovered from a woman aged 55-70 years with primary liver carcinoma and hepatitis B virus infection. The gene calls are TRBV6-5 and TRBJ2-7, with a weak D call TRBD2 (7 bases). Sequencing input: peripheral blood. CDR3 residues: CGSSKLPPAGADSYEQYF. In DNA form, the CDR3 reads TGTGGCAGCAGTAAACTCCCTCCCGCGGGGGCGGACTCCTACGAGCAGTACTTC.